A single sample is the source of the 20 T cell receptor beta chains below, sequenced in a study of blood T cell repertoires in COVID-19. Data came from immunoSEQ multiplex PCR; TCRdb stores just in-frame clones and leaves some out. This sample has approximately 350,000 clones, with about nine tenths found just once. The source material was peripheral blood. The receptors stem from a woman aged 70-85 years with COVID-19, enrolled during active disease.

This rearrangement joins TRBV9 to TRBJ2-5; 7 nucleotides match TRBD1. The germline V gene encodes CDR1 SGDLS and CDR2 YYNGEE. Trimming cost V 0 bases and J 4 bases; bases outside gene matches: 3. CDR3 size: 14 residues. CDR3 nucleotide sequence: TGTGCCAGCAGCGTAGGAGGGGGCCGAGAGACCCAGTACTTC. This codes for CASSVGGGRETQYF.

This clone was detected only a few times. CDR3 in DNA: TGTGCCAGCAGCTTTGCACTAGCTTTCGACGAGCAGTACTTC. It encodes CASSFALAFDEQYF. J is TRBJ2-7 and V is TRBV7-9, with a possible D match to TRBD2 (6 bases). Germline V gene data show CDR1 as SEHNR and CDR2 as FQNEAQ (reference sequence). V was pared by 3 bases and J by 5 bases, with 14 bases between. This CDR3 is built from 14 residues. Full variable domain (rest looked up from reference TRBV7-9 and TRBJ2-7): DTGVSQNPRHKITKRGQNVTFRCDPISEHNRLYWYRQTLGQGPEFLTYFQNEAQLEKSRLLSDRFSAERPKGSFSTLEIQRTEQGDSAMYLCASSFALAFDEQYFGPGTRLTVT.

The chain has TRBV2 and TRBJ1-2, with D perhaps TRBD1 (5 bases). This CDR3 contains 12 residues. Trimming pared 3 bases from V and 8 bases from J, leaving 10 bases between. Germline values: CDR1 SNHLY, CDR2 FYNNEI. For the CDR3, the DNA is TGTGCCAGCAGTGACAGGGCGAAAGGCTACACCTTC. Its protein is CASSDRAKGYTF.

CDR3 amino acids: CASSRERDRVPYF. The CDR3 region has the DNA TGTGCCAGCAGCCGGGAAAGGGACAGGGTACCGTACTTC. V usage is TRBV2 and J usage is TRBJ2-4; TRBD1 aligns across 9 bases. The CDR3 runs 13 residues. Trimming took 6 bases from V and 15 from J; bases not matched to a gene: 12. Looked up from germline, CDR1 is SNHLY and CDR2 is FYNNEI. Drawing the rest from reference TRBV2 and TRBJ2-4, the complete variable domain is EPEVTQTPSHQVTQMGQEVILRCVPISNHLYFYWYRQILGQKVEFLVSFYNNEISEKSEIFDDQFSVERPDGSNFTLKIRSTKLEDSAMYFCASSRERDRVPYFGAGTRLSVL.

The CDR3 DNA reads as TGTGCCAGCAGCGGAGGACGGCGGGAAGCTTTCTTT. Its translation is CASSGGRREAFF. This chain connects TRBV3-1 (or the pseudogene TRBV3-2) to TRBJ1-1; no firm D call. V was trimmed by 5 bases and J by 8 bases, leaving 12 bases between them. From germline, CDR1 is LGHDT and CDR2 YNNKEL (reference sequence). This CDR3 is built from 12 residues.

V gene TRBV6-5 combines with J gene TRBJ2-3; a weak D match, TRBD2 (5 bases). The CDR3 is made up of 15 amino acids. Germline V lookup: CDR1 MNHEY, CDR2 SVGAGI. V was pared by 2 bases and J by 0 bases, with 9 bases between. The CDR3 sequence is CASSYGLGSTDTQYF. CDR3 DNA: TGTGCCAGCAGTTACGGACTCGGCAGCACAGATACGCAGTATTTT.

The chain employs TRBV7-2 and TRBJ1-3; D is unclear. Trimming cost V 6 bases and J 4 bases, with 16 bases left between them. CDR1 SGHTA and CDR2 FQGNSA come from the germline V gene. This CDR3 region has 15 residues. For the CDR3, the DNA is TGTGCCAGCAGTGCGAAAGAGCCTCCCGGAAACACCATATATTTT. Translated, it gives CASSAKEPPGNTIYF. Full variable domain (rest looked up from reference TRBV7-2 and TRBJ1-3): GAGVSQSPSNKVTEKGKDVELRCDPISGHTALYWYRQSLGQGLEFLIYFQGNSAPDKSGLPSDRFSAERTGGSVSTLTIQRTQQEDSAVYLCASSAKEPPGNTIYFGEGSWLTVV.

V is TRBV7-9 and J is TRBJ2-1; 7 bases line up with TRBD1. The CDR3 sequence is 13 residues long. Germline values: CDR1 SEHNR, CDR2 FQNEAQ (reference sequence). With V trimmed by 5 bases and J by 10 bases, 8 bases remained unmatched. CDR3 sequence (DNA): TGTGCCAGCAGCCCCCGGACAGGCAGCGAGCAGTTCTTC. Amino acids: CASSPRTGSEQFF.

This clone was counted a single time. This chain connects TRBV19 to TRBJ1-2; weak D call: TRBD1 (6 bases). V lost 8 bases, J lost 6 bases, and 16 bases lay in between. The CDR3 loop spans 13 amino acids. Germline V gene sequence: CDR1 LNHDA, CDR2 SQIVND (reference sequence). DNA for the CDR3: TGTGCCAGTCGTAGGACAGATAGTAATGGCTACACCTTC. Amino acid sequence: CASRRTDSNGYTF.

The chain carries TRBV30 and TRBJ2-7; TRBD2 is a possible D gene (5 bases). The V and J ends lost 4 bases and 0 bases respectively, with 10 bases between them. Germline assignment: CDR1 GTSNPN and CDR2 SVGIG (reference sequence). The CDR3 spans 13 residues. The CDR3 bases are TGTGCCTGGAACGGGATCAGCTCCTACGAGCAGTACTTC. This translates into CAWNGISSYEQYF.

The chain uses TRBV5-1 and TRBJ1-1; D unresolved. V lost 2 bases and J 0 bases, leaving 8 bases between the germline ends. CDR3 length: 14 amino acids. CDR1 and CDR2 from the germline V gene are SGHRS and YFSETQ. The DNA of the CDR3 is TGCGCCAGCAGCTTTACGGGAATGAACACTGAAGCTTTCTTT. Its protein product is CASSFTGMNTEAFF.

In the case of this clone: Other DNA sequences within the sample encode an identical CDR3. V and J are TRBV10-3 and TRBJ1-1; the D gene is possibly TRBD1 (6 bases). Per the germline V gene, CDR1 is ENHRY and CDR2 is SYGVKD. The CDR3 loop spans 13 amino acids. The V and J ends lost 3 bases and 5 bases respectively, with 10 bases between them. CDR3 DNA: TGTGCCATCAGTGAAAGGGGGAATACTGAAGCTTTCTTT. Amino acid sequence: CAISERGNTEAFF.

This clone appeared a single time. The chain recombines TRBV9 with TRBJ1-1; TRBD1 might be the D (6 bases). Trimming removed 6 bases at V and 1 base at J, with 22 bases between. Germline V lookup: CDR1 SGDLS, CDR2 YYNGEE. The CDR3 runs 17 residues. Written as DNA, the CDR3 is TGTGCCAGCACTAGGGGAGGGGACATCACAGGGAACACTGAAGCTTTCTTT. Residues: CASTRGGDITGNTEAFF.

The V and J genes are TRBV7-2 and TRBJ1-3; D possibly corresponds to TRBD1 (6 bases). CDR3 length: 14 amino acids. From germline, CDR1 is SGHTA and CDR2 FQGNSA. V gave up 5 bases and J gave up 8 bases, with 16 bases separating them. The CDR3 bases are TGTGCCAGCAGCAAACAGGGTGTGGGAGACACCATATATTTT. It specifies CASSKQGVGDTIYF.

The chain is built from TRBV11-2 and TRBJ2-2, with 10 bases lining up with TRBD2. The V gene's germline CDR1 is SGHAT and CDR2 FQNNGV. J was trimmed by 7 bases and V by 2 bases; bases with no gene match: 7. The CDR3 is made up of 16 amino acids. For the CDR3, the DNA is TGTGCCAGCAGCTTAATGTCGCCTAGCGGGGGCGGGGAGCTGTTTTTT. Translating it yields CASSLMSPSGGGELFF.

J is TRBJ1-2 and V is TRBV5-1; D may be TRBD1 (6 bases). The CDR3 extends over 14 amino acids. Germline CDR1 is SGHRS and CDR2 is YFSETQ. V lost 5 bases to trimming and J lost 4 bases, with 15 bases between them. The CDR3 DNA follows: TGCGCCAGCAGTCCGACAGGTCCCGCCTATGGCTACACCTTC. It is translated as CASSPTGPAYGYTF.

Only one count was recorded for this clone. For the CDR3, the DNA is TGTGCCAGCAGCACGCACAGGGGGCGAGGAGCTGGCTACACCTTC. This encodes CASSTHRGRGAGYTF. The genes are TRBV11-2 and TRBJ1-2, with 9 nucleotides matching TRBD1. Looked up from germline, CDR1 is SGHAT and CDR2 is FQNNGV. The CDR3 has 15 amino acids. J lost 7 bases, V lost 5 bases, and 11 bases had no gene match.

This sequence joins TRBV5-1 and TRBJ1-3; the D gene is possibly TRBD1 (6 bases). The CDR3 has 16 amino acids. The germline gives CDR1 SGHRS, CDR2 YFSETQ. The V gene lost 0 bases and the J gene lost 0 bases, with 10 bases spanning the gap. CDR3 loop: CASSLAGTISGNTIYF. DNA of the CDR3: TGCGCCAGCAGCTTGGCGGGGACAATCTCTGGAAACACCATATATTTT.

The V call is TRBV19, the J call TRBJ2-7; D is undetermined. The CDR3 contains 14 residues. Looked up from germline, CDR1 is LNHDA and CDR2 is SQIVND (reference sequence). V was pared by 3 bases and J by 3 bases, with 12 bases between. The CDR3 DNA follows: TGTGCCAGTAGTATCCAGCACAGTGTCTACGAGCAGTACTTC. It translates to CASSIQHSVYEQYF.

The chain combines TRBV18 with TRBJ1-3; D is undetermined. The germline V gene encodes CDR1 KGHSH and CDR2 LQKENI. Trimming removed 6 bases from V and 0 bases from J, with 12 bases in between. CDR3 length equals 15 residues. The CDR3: CASSPVQSSGNTIYF. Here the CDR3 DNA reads TGTGCCAGCTCGCCTGTACAGAGCTCTGGAAACACCATATATTTT. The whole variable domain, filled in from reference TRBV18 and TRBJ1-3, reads NAGVMQNPRHLVRRRGQEARLRCSPMKGHSHVYWYRQLPEEGLKFMVYLQKENIIDESGMPKERFSAEFPKEGPSILRIQQVVRGDSAAYFCASSPVQSSGNTIYFGEGSWLTVV.